Listed below are T cell receptor beta chains from one sample, sequenced in a study of OX40 agonist ivuxolimab in advanced cancers. Method: immunoSEQ multiplex PCR; TCRdb's copy keeps in-frame clones and lacks some. This table has 65,000 to 85,000 clones, roughly 84% appearing once. The source was CD4+ or CD8+ T cells sorted from blood, collected in a trial of the OX40 agonist ivuxolimab. The receptors come from an adult with an advanced solid tumor such as melanoma, head and neck, liver or kidney cancer. Both conserved end residues are trimmed from each CDR3.

cdr3_aa,v_call,j_call
ASGWTADQPQH,TRBV5-5,TRBJ1-5
AWSVQENTEAF,TRBV30,TRBJ1-1
ASSSRTDRDEKLF,TRBV7-8,TRBJ1-4
ASSEGQGHGQPQH,TRBV5-1,TRBJ1-5
ATSRVQDGDYGYT,TRBV15,TRBJ1-2
ASRIEGWSSNYRDDGYT,TRBV5-1,TRBJ1-2
ASSPGTGVGNEQF,TRBV18,TRBJ2-1
ASRPLAGGQETQY,TRBV2,TRBJ2-5
ASSSQGWETQY,TRBV5-4,TRBJ2-5
AWRAGRNQPQH,TRBV30,TRBJ1-5
AGRRDSTGELF,TRBV5-1,TRBJ2-2
ASSDRYSNQPQH,TRBV6-5,TRBJ1-5
ASSPTGQGDTEAF,TRBV7-9,TRBJ1-1
ASSPPLRTEAF,TRBV27,TRBJ1-1
ASSLGTYNEQF,TRBV2,TRBJ2-1
ASSLLGSGNTIY,TRBV27,TRBJ1-3
ASSPFTGPGNTIY,TRBV2,TRBJ1-3
AWSGLTTGELF,TRBV30,TRBJ2-2
ASSLEGSATEAF,TRBV6-4,TRBJ1-1
ASSQPQGVKNIQY,TRBV4-2,TRBJ2-4
ASSVGTGYTDTQY,TRBV2,TRBJ2-3
ASSLGQNSYEQY,TRBV11-2,NA
ATPRGSGGPKETQY,TRBV11-2,TRBJ2-5
ASSLGTGIYSYEQY,TRBV7-9,TRBJ2-7
ASTLDRATEAF,TRBV5-4,TRBJ1-1
ASSSLAGGKFNEQF,TRBV5-4,TRBJ2-1
ASSLGQGRNTIY,TRBV11-2,TRBJ1-3
ASSPGGAQETQY,TRBV5-1,TRBJ2-5
ASSLRTSGDNEQF,TRBV19,TRBJ2-1
ASSLGGVEPQH,TRBV11-2,TRBJ1-5
ASREGQGTYYEQY,TRBV2,TRBJ2-7
ASSLRGDNEQF,TRBV7-3,TRBJ2-1
ASSLGDRNIVGYT,TRBV28,TRBJ1-2
ASSPPVEGEKLF,TRBV18,TRBJ1-4
ASSNRDWAPGELF,TRBV21-1,TRBJ2-2
TSSRYRDRGISGNTIY,TRBV1,TRBJ1-3
ASRPPGQGYYGYT,TRBV6-5,TRBJ1-2
ASSSSLAGSYNEQF,TRBV5-1,TRBJ2-1
ASSLGGQRFGETQY,TRBV7-9,TRBJ2-5
ATARIPYEQY,TRBV30,TRBJ2-7
ASSLPPASGANVLT,TRBV28,TRBJ2-6
ASSREVQETQY,TRBV6-1,TRBJ2-5